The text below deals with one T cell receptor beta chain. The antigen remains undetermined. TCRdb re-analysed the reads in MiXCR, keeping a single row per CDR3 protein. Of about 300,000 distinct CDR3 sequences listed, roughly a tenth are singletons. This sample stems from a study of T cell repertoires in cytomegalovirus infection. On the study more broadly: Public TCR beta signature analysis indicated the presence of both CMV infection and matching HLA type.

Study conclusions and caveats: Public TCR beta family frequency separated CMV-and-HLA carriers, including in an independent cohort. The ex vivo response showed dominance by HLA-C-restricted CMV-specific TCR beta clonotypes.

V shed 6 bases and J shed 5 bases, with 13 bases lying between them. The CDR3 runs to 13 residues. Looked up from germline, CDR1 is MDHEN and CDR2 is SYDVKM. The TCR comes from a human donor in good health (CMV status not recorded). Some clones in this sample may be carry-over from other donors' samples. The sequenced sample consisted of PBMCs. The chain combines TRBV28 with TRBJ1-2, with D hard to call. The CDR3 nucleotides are TGTGCCAGCAGGTCCGCCGGTCCTTATGGCTACACCTTC. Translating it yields CASRSAGPYGYTF.